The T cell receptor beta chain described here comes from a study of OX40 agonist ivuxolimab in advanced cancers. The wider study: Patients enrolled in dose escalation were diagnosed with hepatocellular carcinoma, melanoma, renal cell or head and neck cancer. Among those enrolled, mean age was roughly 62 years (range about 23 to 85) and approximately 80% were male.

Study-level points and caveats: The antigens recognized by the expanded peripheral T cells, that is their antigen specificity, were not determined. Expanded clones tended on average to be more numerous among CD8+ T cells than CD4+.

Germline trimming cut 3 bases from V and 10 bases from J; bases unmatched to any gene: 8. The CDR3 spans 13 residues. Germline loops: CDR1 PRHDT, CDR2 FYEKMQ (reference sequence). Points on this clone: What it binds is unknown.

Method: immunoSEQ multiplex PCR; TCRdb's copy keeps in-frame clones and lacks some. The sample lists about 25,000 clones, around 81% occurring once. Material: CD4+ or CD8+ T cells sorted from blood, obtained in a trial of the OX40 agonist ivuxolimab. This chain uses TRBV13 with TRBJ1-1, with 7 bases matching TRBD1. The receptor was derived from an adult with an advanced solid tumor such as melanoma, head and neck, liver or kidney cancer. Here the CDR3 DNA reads TGTGCCAGCAGCTTGGGGACAGTCGGAGGAGCTTTCTTT. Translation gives CASSLGTVGGAFF. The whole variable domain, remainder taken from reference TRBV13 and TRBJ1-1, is AAGVIQSPRHLIKEKRETATLKCYPIPRHDTVYWYQQGPGQDPQFLISFYEKMQSDKGSIPDRFSAQQFSDYHSELNMSSLELGDSALYFCASSLGTVGGAFFGQGTRLTVV.